The 27 T cell receptor beta chains given below trace back to one sample, sequenced in a study of shared clonotypes between healthy human individuals. Here immunoSEQ multiplex PCR was the method, and the copy in TCRdb shows in-frame clones only, minus some. The sample holds over a million clones, 95% to 97% seen once. Sequenced input: naive CD4+ T cells sorted from blood. Subset specified: CD45RA+ positively selected. The receptor set was obtained from a man aged 25 to 40 in good health.

This chain connects TRBV5-1 to TRBJ2-7, with D maybe TRBD1 (6 bases). The CDR3 runs to 17 residues. Trimming removed 1 base at V and 2 bases at J, with 19 bases between. The V gene's germline CDR1 is SGHRS and CDR2 YFSETQ. CDR3 coding DNA: TGCGCCAGCAGCTTGACCCCGGACAGTCGAGGAACCTACGAGCAGTACTTC. Amino acids: CASSLTPDSRGTYEQYF.

The rearrangement uses TRBV5-1 and TRBJ2-1; TRBD2 aligns across 14 bases. The CDR3 has 17 residues. The germline CDR1 and CDR2 sequences are SGHRS and YFSETQ. The J segment lost 2 bases and the V segment lost 3 bases, leaving 4 bases of the junction unmatched. The CDR3 DNA follows: TGCGCCAGCAGCTGGGGACTAGCGGGAGCCCCCTACAATGAGCAGTTCTTC. Translation gives CASSWGLAGAPYNEQFF.

This chain links TRBV5-4 with TRBJ2-1; no definite D call. The germline V gene has CDR1 SGHNT and CDR2 YYREEE (reference sequence). The CDR3 totals 15 residues. Trimming cost V 6 bases and J 2 bases, with 15 bases left between them. The CDR3 spells CASTRWGVTYNEQFF. CDR3 nucleotides: TGTGCCAGCACCAGGTGGGGTGTTACCTACAATGAGCAGTTCTTC. Looking up the rest from reference TRBV5-4 and TRBJ2-1 gives the full variable domain: ETGVTQSPTHLIKTRGQQVTLRCSSQSGHNTVSWYQQALGQGPQFIFQYYREEENGRGNFPPRFSGLQFPNYSSELNVNALELDDSALYLCASTRWGVTYNEQFFGPGTRLTVL.

This chain links TRBV6-4 with TRBJ2-7; TRBD2 matches at 7 bases. Germline CDR1 and CDR2: MRHNA and SNTAGT. The CDR3 is made up of 14 amino acids. Trimming removed 5 bases from V and 1 base from J; junction bases left unmatched: 5. CDR3 DNA: TGTGCCAGCAGTAGGGCGGGGGATTCCTACGAGCAGTACTTC. This translates into CASSRAGDSYEQYF.

The rearrangement links TRBV7-2 to TRBJ1-5; a possible D gene is TRBD1 (5 bases). Germline V gene lookup returns CDR1 SGHTA and CDR2 FQGNSA. The V gene lost 5 bases and the J gene lost 3 bases, with 20 bases spanning the gap. The CDR3 has 17 residues. The CDR3 region is CASSVVSRASNNQPQHF. In DNA form, the CDR3 reads TGTGCCAGCAGCGTCGTGAGCAGGGCCTCGAACAATCAGCCCCAGCATTTT.

A note on this clone: Other DNA sequences in this specimen translate into the identical CDR3. The chain couples TRBV7-9 to TRBJ2-1; 7 positions agree with TRBD2. Germline values: CDR1 SEHNR, CDR2 FQNEAQ (reference sequence). V shed 1 base, J shed 0 bases, and the junction held 6 bases outside the gene matches. The CDR3 contains 17 residues. This CDR3 is CASSLGGLAGSYNEQFF. The CDR3 coding sequence is TGTGCCAGCAGCTTAGGCGGTTTAGCGGGCTCCTACAATGAGCAGTTCTTC. Together with reference TRBV7-9 and TRBJ2-1, the CDR3 gives the full variable domain: DTGVSQNPRHKITKRGQNVTFRCDPISEHNRLYWYRQTLGQGPEFLTYFQNEAQLEKSRLLSDRFSAERPKGSFSTLEIQRTEQGDSAMYLCASSLGGLAGSYNEQFFGPGTRLTVL.

The chain couples TRBV6-5 to TRBJ2-3; TRBD1 or TRBD2 may be the D gene (5 bases each). This CDR3 is built from 16 residues. V lost 2 bases, J lost 5 bases, and 17 bases lay in between. Germline V gives CDR1 MNHEY, CDR2 SVGAGI. The CDR3 reads CASSYNQGGSGDTQYF. The CDR3 nucleotides are TGTGCCAGCAGTTACAATCAGGGCGGGTCAGGAGATACGCAGTATTTT.

This rearrangement joins TRBV29-1 to TRBJ1-2; D is possibly TRBD1 (5 bases). Germline V gene sequence: CDR1 SQVTM, CDR2 ANQGSEA. The CDR3 totals 16 residues. Trimming took 0 bases from V and 2 from J, leaving 16 bases between them. CDR3 sequence: CSVEDPYMAGNYGYTF. The CDR3 region has the DNA TGCAGCGTTGAAGATCCCTATATGGCAGGGAACTATGGCTACACCTTC.

The V call is TRBV19, the J call TRBJ2-7; TRBD1 might be the D (6 bases). Between the trimmed V and J ends, which lost 4 bases and 2 bases, there was a span of 15 bases. This CDR3 region has 15 residues. Germline lookup yields CDR1 LNHDA and CDR2 SQIVND (reference sequence). This CDR3 reads CASSTKGDPTYEQYF. The CDR3 bases are TGTGCCAGTAGTACGAAGGGGGACCCTACCTACGAGCAGTACTTC.

This clone came up once. The chain uses TRBV5-5 and TRBJ1-2; tentatively, D is TRBD1 (6 bases). The CDR3 has 12 amino acids. CDR1 and CDR2 (germline): SGHKS, YYEKEE (reference sequence). Trimming took off 5 bases at V and 5 bases at J, with 10 bases between the two ends. Written as DNA, the CDR3 is TGTGCCAGCAGACAGGGCGGTTATGGCTACACCTTC. Translated: CASRQGGYGYTF.

Note on this clone: An end of the junction does not agree with germline; a read error may underlie this. J is TRBJ1-1 and V is TRBV7-9, with TRBD1 identical over 7 bases. Germline V lookup: CDR1 SEHNR, CDR2 FQNEAQ (reference sequence). CDR3 length: 13 residues. CDR3 sequence reads: CASSFTGEARAFF. CDR3 bases: TGTGCCAGTAGCTTTACAGGGGAAGCGCGAGCTTTCTTT.

In its sample, this clone was seen once. This rearrangement joins TRBV5-3 to TRBJ1-2; the D gene is possibly TRBD1 (6 bases). TRBV5-3 is treated as an ORF (open reading frame) with a function not yet certain. The CDR3 has 12 amino acids. V lost 8 bases to trimming and J lost 3 bases, with 11 bases between them. The CDR3 DNA sequence: TGTGCCAGGACAAGACAGGACTATGGCTACACCTTC. This sequence encodes CARTRQDYGYTF.

The chain links TRBV5-6 to TRBJ2-7; 7 nucleotides agree with TRBD2. The CDR3 spans 15 residues. Germline assignment: CDR1 SGHDT and CDR2 YYEEEE. Germline trimming cut 1 base from V and 4 bases from J; bases unmatched to any gene: 8. CDR3 residues: CASSLSPGGAYEQYF. CDR3 in DNA: TGTGCCAGCAGCTTGTCCCCGGGGGGTGCTTACGAGCAGTACTTC.

As for this clone: Within the sample, other DNA sequences also encode this same CDR3. The chain couples TRBV18 to TRBJ1-1, with a possible D match to TRBD1 (6 bases). This CDR3 has 14 amino acids. CDR1 is KGHSH and CDR2 is LQKENI in the germline V gene. V was trimmed by 0 bases and J by 4 bases, leaving 9 bases between them. The CDR3 region has the DNA TGTGCCAGCTCACCACCGGGGGGGGCCACTGAAGCTTTCTTT. This sequence encodes CASSPPGGATEAFF.

The chain recombines TRBV4-2 with TRBJ1-2, with D uncertain. Trimming stripped 4 bases from V and 4 bases from J, with 16 bases between. The CDR3 covers 15 residues. CDR1 is LGHNA and CDR2 is YNFKEQ in the germline V gene. The CDR3 sequence: CASSLKFSSTYGYTF. CDR3 DNA sequence: TGTGCCAGCAGCCTCAAGTTTAGTTCAACCTATGGCTACACCTTC.

On this clone itself: In the same sample, other DNA sequences code for this CDR3. The rearrangement uses TRBV29-1 and TRBJ2-7, with D possibly TRBD2 on 5 matching bases. The germline CDR1 and CDR2 sequences are SQVTM and ANQGSEA. This CDR3 contains 12 residues. V shed 5 bases and J shed 2 bases, with 10 bases lying between them. The CDR3 sequence is CSVRASPYEQYF. The CDR3 DNA sequence: TGCAGCGTTCGCGCTAGCCCCTACGAGCAGTACTTC.

This chain joins TRBV4-2 and TRBJ1-3, with 10 bases identical to TRBD1. The CDR3 has 16 amino acids. The germline gives CDR1 LGHNA, CDR2 YNFKEQ. With 1 base clipped from V and 1 base from J, the junction kept 1 base outside the gene matches. CDR3: CASSQVGQGSGNTIYF. The CDR3 DNA is TGTGCCAGCAGCCAAGTGGGACAGGGGTCTGGAAACACCATATATTTT.

V usage is TRBV28 and J usage is TRBJ2-7, with D possibly being TRBD1 (5 bases). Germline V lookup: CDR1 MDHEN, CDR2 SYDVKM. Trimming removed 2 bases at V and 4 bases at J, with 15 bases between. The CDR3 has 15 residues. CDR3 DNA sequence: TGTGCCAGCAGTTTAAGGGGCTGGCAGGCGTACGAGCAGTACTTC. Translated, it gives CASSLRGWQAYEQYF. The complete variable domain, with remaining parts taken from reference TRBV28 and TRBJ2-7, reads DVKVTQSSRYLVKRTGEKVFLECVQDMDHENMFWYRQDPGLGLRLIYFSYDVKMKEKGDIPEGYSVSREKKERFSLILESASTNQTSMYLCASSLRGWQAYEQYFGPGTRLTVT.

The chain carries TRBV18 and TRBJ2-5, with D possibly being TRBD2 (5 bases). The ends were cut back, 3 bases at V and 1 base at J, with 15 bases in the middle. The CDR3 has 16 residues. Looked up from germline, CDR1 is KGHSH and CDR2 is LQKENI. The CDR3 protein is CASSPVIAIFQETQYF. The CDR3 bases are TGTGCCAGCTCACCGGTCATAGCGATCTTCCAAGAGACCCAGTACTTC.

This sequence joins TRBV28 and TRBJ1-1; D is ambiguous. The CDR3 spans 15 residues. V lost 2 bases and J lost 0, with 10 bases in between. The germline V gene has CDR1 MDHEN and CDR2 SYDVKM. The CDR3 sequence is CASSLVGRMNTEAFF. The CDR3 DNA sequence: TGTGCCAGCAGTTTAGTCGGCAGGATGAACACTGAAGCTTTCTTT. The full variable domain, in which reference TRBV28 and TRBJ1-1 provide the parts outside the CDR3, is DVKVTQSSRYLVKRTGEKVFLECVQDMDHENMFWYRQDPGLGLRLIYFSYDVKMKEKGDIPEGYSVSREKKERFSLILESASTNQTSMYLCASSLVGRMNTEAFFGQGTRLTVV.

This chain links TRBV2 with TRBJ2-1; no clear D gene. V was shortened by 8 bases and J by 2 bases, with 10 bases between the two germline ends. This CDR3 is built from 13 residues. CDR1 is SNHLY and CDR2 is FYNNEI in the germline V gene. The CDR3 DNA reads TGTGCCAGCCTGGGCGACCCCTACAATGAGCAGTTCTTC. It is translated as CASLGDPYNEQFF. Filled out from reference TRBV2 and TRBJ2-1, the complete variable domain reads EPEVTQTPSHQVTQMGQEVILRCVPISNHLYFYWYRQILGQKVEFLVSFYNNEISEKSEIFDDQFSVERPDGSNFTLKIRSTKLEDSAMYFCASLGDPYNEQFFGPGTRLTVL.

The rearrangement links TRBV14 to TRBJ1-3, with no clear D. Between the trimmed V and J ends, which lost 8 bases and 4 bases, there was a span of 15 bases. Per the germline V gene, CDR1 is SGHDN and CDR2 is FVKESK. The CDR3 sequence is 14 residues long. CDR3 in DNA: TGTGCCAGCCGTTTGACCAATAGGGGAAACACCATATATTTT. Amino acids: CASRLTNRGNTIYF. Full variable domain (outside the CDR3, taken from reference TRBV14 and TRBJ1-3): EAGVTQFPSHSVIEKGQTVTLRCDPISGHDNLYWYRRVMGKEIKFLLHFVKESKQDESGMPNNRFLAERTGGTYSTLKVQPAELEDSGVYFCASRLTNRGNTIYFGEGSWLTVV.

V usage is TRBV18 and J usage is TRBJ2-2; TRBD2 matches at 7 bases. Germline values: CDR1 KGHSH, CDR2 LQKENI. The length of the CDR3 is 18 residues. With V trimmed by 1 base and J by 1 base, 9 bases remained unmatched. CDR3 sequence reads: CASSPRRVRERNTGELFF. CDR3 nucleotide sequence: TGTGCCAGCTCACCACGGAGGGTGCGGGAGAGGAACACCGGGGAGCTGTTTTTT.

V and J are TRBV4-1 and TRBJ1-2, with D possibly TRBD1 on 6 matching bases. The germline V gene encodes CDR1 MGHRA and CDR2 YSYEKL. CDR3 length: 18 residues. V gave up 1 base and J gave up 2 bases, with 20 bases separating them. Here the CDR3 DNA reads TGCGCCAGCAGCCAAGTTGGCGTCGGGGGGGCAGAAAACTATGGCTACACCTTC. It is translated as CASSQVGVGGAENYGYTF.

This chain uses TRBV11-1 with TRBJ2-7; weak D call: TRBD2 (6 bases). Trimming removed 1 base from V and 4 bases from J, with 17 bases in between. Germline V gene lookup returns CDR1 SGHAT and CDR2 FQDESV (reference sequence). This CDR3 is 16 amino acids long. The CDR3 protein is CASSLDGSAGRYEQYF. The CDR3 region has the DNA TGTGCCAGCAGCTTAGACGGCTCGGCGGGACGATACGAGCAGTACTTC.

J is TRBJ2-2 and V is TRBV28; D is perhaps TRBD2 (5 bases). There are 16 residues in the CDR3. Germline loops: CDR1 MDHEN, CDR2 SYDVKM. V lost 3 bases, J lost 8 bases, and 19 bases lay in between. The CDR3 nucleotides read TGTGCCAGCAGTTTTGGAGACTACCGGCCCGTGGGGGAGCTGTTTTTT. Translating it yields CASSFGDYRPVGELFF. Variable domain in full (rest from reference TRBV28 and TRBJ2-2): DVKVTQSSRYLVKRTGEKVFLECVQDMDHENMFWYRQDPGLGLRLIYFSYDVKMKEKGDIPEGYSVSREKKERFSLILESASTNQTSMYLCASSFGDYRPVGELFFGEGSRLTVL.

This clone has just a few counts. The chain carries TRBV7-9 and TRBJ1-4; 7 bases map to TRBD1. This CDR3 has 14 residues. Germline values: CDR1 SEHNR, CDR2 FQNEAQ (reference sequence). The V gene end was trimmed by 5 bases and the J gene end by 3 bases; junction bases not matched to a gene: 3. CDR3 DNA: TGTGCCAGCAGCATTGGGACAGCTAATGAAAAACTGTTTTTT. It is translated as CASSIGTANEKLFF.